A selection of T cell receptor beta chains follows, all from one sample in a study of blood T cell repertoires in COVID-19. The data were produced by immunoSEQ multiplex PCR, yet TCRdb's version contains in-frame clones alone and is incomplete. The sample holds fewer than 100,000 clones, 75% to 85% seen once. Sequenced sample: peripheral blood. All receptors come from a man aged 45-65 years with COVID-19, enrolled during active disease. Both conserved end residues are part of each CDR3. Fields, in order: V gene, clone size, J gene, D gene, CDR3 DNA, CDR3 protein. A D gene is named only where the DNA matches it firmly. Where a row states a size, it is once, few, many or the class of an expanded clone; other rows omit it.

TRBV19	-	TRBJ1-5	-	TGTGCCAGTAGTATCCAGCCCGGCCAGGGACAGCCCCAGCATTTT	CASSIQPGQGQPQHF
TRBV2	-	TRBJ2-7	TRBD2	TGTGCCAGCAGTGAAGAGGCCGGACTAGCGGGATCCGAGCAGTACTTC	CASSEEAGLAGSEQYF
TRBV28	-	TRBJ1-2	-	TGTGCCAGCACCCCCTCTGACAGAAACTATGGCTACACCTTC	CASTPSDRNYGYTF
TRBV28	-	TRBJ2-1	TRBD2	TGTGCCAGCAGTTTCAGCGGGAGTCGTGATGAGCAGTTCTTC	CASSFSGSRDEQFF
TRBV10-3	-	TRBJ2-3	TRBD2	TGTGCCATCAGCGCTCTAGCGGGAGCAGATACGCAGTATTTT	CAISALAGADTQYF
TRBV4-3	-	TRBJ1-1	-	TGCGCCAGCAGCCAAGGCGGTGCAATGAACACTGAAGCTTTCTTT	CASSQGGAMNTEAFF
TRBV6-4	-	TRBJ2-3	TRBD2	TGTGCCAGCAGTGATTCGGGAGGGCCCGCAGATACGCAGTATTTT	CASSDSGGPADTQYF
TRBV3-1/TRBV3-2	-	TRBJ2-7	-	TGTGCCAGCAGCCAGAAGAGTGACTCCGCCTACGAGCAGTACTTC	CASSQKSDSAYEQYF
TRBV6-5	-	TRBJ2-7	TRBD1	TGTGCCAGCAGGGGGACAGTCGAGCAGTACTTC	CASRGTVEQYF
TRBV18	-	TRBJ1-5	TRBD1	TGTGCCAGCTCATCGGGACAGGGGAGAAATCAGCCCCAGCATTTT	CASSSGQGRNQPQHF
TRBV5-1	-	TRBJ1-2	TRBD1	TGCGCCAGCAAACAGACAGGGGATGGCTACACCTTC	CASKQTGDGYTF
TRBV5-5	once	TRBJ1-2	-	TGTGCCAGCAGCCCCCGTGCGGGGGCGCCTAACTATGGCTACACCTTC	CASSPRAGAPNYGYTF
TRBV28	-	TRBJ1-2	TRBD1	TGTGCCAGCAGATTCTCTGACAGGGGAACTGGCTACACCTTC	CASRFSDRGTGYTF
TRBV11-1	once	TRBJ2-3	-	TGTGCCAGCAGCTTTACAGGGACCACAGATACGCAGTATTTT	CASSFTGTTDTQYF